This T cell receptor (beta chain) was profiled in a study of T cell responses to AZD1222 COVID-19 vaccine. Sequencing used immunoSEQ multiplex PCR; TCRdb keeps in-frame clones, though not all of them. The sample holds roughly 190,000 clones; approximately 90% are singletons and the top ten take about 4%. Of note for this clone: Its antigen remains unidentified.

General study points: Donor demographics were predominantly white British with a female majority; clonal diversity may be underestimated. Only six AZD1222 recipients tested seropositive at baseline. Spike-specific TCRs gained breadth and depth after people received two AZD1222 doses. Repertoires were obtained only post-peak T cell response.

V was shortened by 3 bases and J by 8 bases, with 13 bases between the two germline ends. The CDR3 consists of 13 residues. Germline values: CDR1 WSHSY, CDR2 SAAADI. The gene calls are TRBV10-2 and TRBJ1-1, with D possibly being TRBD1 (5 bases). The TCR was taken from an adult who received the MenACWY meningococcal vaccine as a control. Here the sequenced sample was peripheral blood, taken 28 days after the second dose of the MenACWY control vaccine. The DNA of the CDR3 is TGCGCCAGCAGTGACAAGACAGCCGGGGAAGCTTTCTTT. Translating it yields CASSDKTAGEAFF.